The rows below give T cell receptor beta chains drawn from one sample of a study of technical replicates of blood from a few donors. TCRdb keeps only in-frame clones here, not all; method: immunoSEQ multiplex PCR. Of roughly 100,000 clones listed, approximately 96% are singletons. The sequencing input was T cells isolated from PBMCs. These receptors were taken from a human donor in good health. CDR3s include the opening cysteine and the closing phenylalanine or tryptophan. Fields, in order: clone size, V gene, J gene, D gene, CDR3 DNA, CDR3 protein. A D gene is named only where the DNA matches it firmly. Rows may omit the clone size; those that give it use once, few, many or a size class.

clone_size: .; v_call: TRBV2; j_call: TRBJ1-3; d_call: TRBD1; cdr3_nt: TGTGCCAGCAGTGGGGCCGGGACAGGGGATTTAAACACCATATATTTT; cdr3_aa: CASSGAGTGDLNTIYF
clone_size: few; v_call: TRBV6-6; j_call: TRBJ2-7; d_call: TRBD2; cdr3_nt: TGTGCCAGCAGCACTAGCGGGAGTATGTACGAGCAGTACTTC; cdr3_aa: CASSTSGSMYEQYF
clone_size: once; v_call: TRBV4-3; j_call: TRBJ1-4; d_call: .; cdr3_nt: TGCGCCAGCAGCCAAGATCTAAGGGAGACTAATGAAAAACTGTTTTTT; cdr3_aa: CASSQDLRETNEKLFF
clone_size: .; v_call: TRBV14; j_call: TRBJ2-7; d_call: .; cdr3_nt: TGTGCCAGCAGCCTAACCTGGGACTTCTCGAATCGGGAGCAGTACTTC; cdr3_aa: CASSLTWDFSNREQYF
clone_size: .; v_call: TRBV7-3; j_call: TRBJ2-2; d_call: .; cdr3_nt: TGTGCCAGCAGCTTAAATTCTGGGGCGGCTATCGGCACCGGGGAGCTGTTTTTT; cdr3_aa: CASSLNSGAAIGTGELFF
clone_size: .; v_call: TRBV6-4; j_call: TRBJ2-3; d_call: .; cdr3_nt: TGTGCCAGCAGTGACGTGGCACGAGGGAGCCCAGATACGCAGTATTTT; cdr3_aa: CASSDVARGSPDTQYF
clone_size: .; v_call: TRBV27; j_call: TRBJ2-2; d_call: TRBD1; cdr3_nt: TGTGCCAGCAGTTTATGGGACAGCGGCACCGGGGAGCTGTTTTTT; cdr3_aa: CASSLWDSGTGELFF
clone_size: once; v_call: TRBV5-6; j_call: TRBJ1-2; d_call: TRBD1; cdr3_nt: TGTGCCAGCAGCCCCGACAGGGGAGATGGCTACACCTTC; cdr3_aa: CASSPDRGDGYTF
clone_size: .; v_call: TRBV28; j_call: TRBJ2-5; d_call: .; cdr3_nt: TGTGCCAGCTTGACAGGAGGAGAGACCCAGTACTTC; cdr3_aa: CASLTGGETQYF
clone_size: .; v_call: TRBV7-2; j_call: TRBJ2-7; d_call: TRBD1; cdr3_nt: TGTGCCAGCAGCGGACAGGGGGGTCGAGGGGGCTACGAGCAGTACTTC; cdr3_aa: CASSGQGGRGGYEQYF
clone_size: .; v_call: TRBV28; j_call: TRBJ2-7; d_call: TRBD1; cdr3_nt: TGTGCCAGCAGTTCCAGGGACAGATGGCCCTCCTACGAGCAGTACTTC; cdr3_aa: CASSSRDRWPSYEQYF
clone_size: .; v_call: TRBV7-3; j_call: TRBJ2-7; d_call: TRBD2; cdr3_nt: TGTGCCAGCAGCTCCCACGCGGGAGGCTCCTACGAGCAGTACTTC; cdr3_aa: CASSSHAGGSYEQYF
clone_size: .; v_call: TRBV19; j_call: TRBJ1-2; d_call: .; cdr3_nt: TGTGCCAGTAGTATGGGCAGGGGCGCTACTAACTATGGCTACACCTTC; cdr3_aa: CASSMGRGATNYGYTF
clone_size: once; v_call: TRBV7-3; j_call: TRBJ2-1; d_call: .; cdr3_nt: TGTGCCAGCAGCTTAGGCCCGGGACTTACTTACAATGAGCAGTTCTTC; cdr3_aa: CASSLGPGLTYNEQFF
clone_size: .; v_call: TRBV5-1; j_call: TRBJ1-1; d_call: .; cdr3_nt: TGCGCCAGCAGCGCGTACAGGGCAGGCACTGAAGCTTTCTTT; cdr3_aa: CASSAYRAGTEAFF
clone_size: .; v_call: TRBV5-8; j_call: TRBJ1-2; d_call: .; cdr3_nt: TGTGCCAGCAGCAAGACTCGGACAGCGACCTTAGGCTACACCTTC; cdr3_aa: CASSKTRTATLGYTF
clone_size: .; v_call: TRBV30; j_call: TRBJ2-5; d_call: TRBD2; cdr3_nt: TGTGCCTGGAGTACCCGACTAGCGGAGGGGGTGACCCAGTACTTC; cdr3_aa: CAWSTRLAEGVTQYF
clone_size: .; v_call: TRBV5-6; j_call: TRBJ1-1; d_call: .; cdr3_nt: TGTGCCAGCAGTAACCCGGGACTAGGAGGTAGAAACACTGAAGCTTTCTTT; cdr3_aa: CASSNPGLGGRNTEAFF
clone_size: few; v_call: TRBV4-3; j_call: TRBJ2-4; d_call: .; cdr3_nt: TGCGCCAGCAGCCAAGAATTAGTGGCGGAGGACTTAGCCAAAAACATTCAGTACTTC; cdr3_aa: CASSQELVAEDLAKNIQYF
clone_size: .; v_call: TRBV7-2; j_call: TRBJ2-7; d_call: .; cdr3_nt: TGTGCCAGCAGCTTAGTGGGGGGGCGCAGGGTCATCTACGAGCAGTACTTC; cdr3_aa: CASSLVGGRRVIYEQYF
clone_size: .; v_call: TRBV5-4; j_call: TRBJ2-5; d_call: TRBD2; cdr3_nt: TGTGCCAGCAGCTACGGACTAGTAGGAGAGACCCAGTACTTC; cdr3_aa: CASSYGLVGETQYF
clone_size: .; v_call: TRBV13; j_call: TRBJ2-2; d_call: .; cdr3_nt: TGTGCCAGCAGCTTACGCGGGGAGCTGTTTTTT; cdr3_aa: CASSLRGELFF